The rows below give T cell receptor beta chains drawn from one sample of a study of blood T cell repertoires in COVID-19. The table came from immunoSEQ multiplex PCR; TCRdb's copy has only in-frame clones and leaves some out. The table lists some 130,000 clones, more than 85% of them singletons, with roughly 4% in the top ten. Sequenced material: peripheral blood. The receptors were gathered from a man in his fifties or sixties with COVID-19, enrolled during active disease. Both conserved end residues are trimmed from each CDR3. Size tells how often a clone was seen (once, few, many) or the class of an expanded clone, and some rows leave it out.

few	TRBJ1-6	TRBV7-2	ASSETGVFSPLH
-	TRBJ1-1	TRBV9	ASSVAFRDTEAF
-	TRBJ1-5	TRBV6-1	ASSEFPGGFSNQPQH
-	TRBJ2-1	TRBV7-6	ASSLSPRGSILYNEQF
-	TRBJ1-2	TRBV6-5	ASSYSRQSNYGYT
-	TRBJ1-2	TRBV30	AWTKGATLLYGYT
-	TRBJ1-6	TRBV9	ASSVFDTLNSPLH
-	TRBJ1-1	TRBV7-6	ASSLLEGGGTEAF
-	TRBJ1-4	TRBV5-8	ASSLTGGEKLF
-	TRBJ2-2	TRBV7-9	ASSLGDYTGELF
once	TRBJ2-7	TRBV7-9	ASSWGTGSYEQY
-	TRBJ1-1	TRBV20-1	SASTGVGYTEAF
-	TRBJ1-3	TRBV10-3	AISDSSGNTIY
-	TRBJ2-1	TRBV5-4	ASSSQTSGNNEQF
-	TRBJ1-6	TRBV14	ASSPLFGQGDSPLH
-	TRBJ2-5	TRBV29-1	SGQGEETQY
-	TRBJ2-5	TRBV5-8	ASSWGQGVETQY
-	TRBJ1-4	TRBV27	ASRPDRNEKLF
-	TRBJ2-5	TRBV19	ASSLGRIETQY
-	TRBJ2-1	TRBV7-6	ASSSWDSSYNEQF
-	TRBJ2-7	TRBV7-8	ASRRDRSYEQY
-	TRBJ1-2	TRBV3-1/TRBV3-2	ASSQDPGGFYGYT